This TCR beta chain was sequenced in a study of HIV-infected children after antiretroviral therapy interruption. Turning to the study itself: Interruption-arm samples span weeks 0, 12, interruption end (24 or 48), and about 3 years post-study.

The CDR3 length is 13 residues. Trimming shortened V by 5 bases and J by 8 bases, and 15 bases separated the two germline ends. Germline loops: CDR1 DFQATT, CDR2 SNEGSKA (reference sequence). Described treatment: PENTA 11 planned treatment interruption arm or continuous ART arm. Cryopreserved PBMC samples required at least 5 million viable cells. RNA-based 3' RACE libraries used unique molecular identifiers. TCRdb independently ran MiXCR on the 3' RACE reads; one entry per CDR3 protein. The sample lists 40,000 to 50,000 distinct CDR3 sequences, 4.3% seen once, with 0.6% to 0.85% in the top ten. This clonotype was seen ten or more times.

This specimen consisted of CD45RA+ CD4+ T cells from PBMCs, pooled from several time points, obtained from a donor given antiretroviral therapy, either interrupted or continuous. The sample's subset: naive CD4+ CD45RA+ CD45RO- T cells. The V call is TRBV20-1, the J call TRBJ2-2; D unclear. The TCR was taken from a pool of human donors with HIV. The CDR3 protein is CSARRVSEGELFF. The CDR3 DNA follows: TGCAGTGCTCGCCGGGTCAGCGAAGGGGAGCTGTTTTTT.